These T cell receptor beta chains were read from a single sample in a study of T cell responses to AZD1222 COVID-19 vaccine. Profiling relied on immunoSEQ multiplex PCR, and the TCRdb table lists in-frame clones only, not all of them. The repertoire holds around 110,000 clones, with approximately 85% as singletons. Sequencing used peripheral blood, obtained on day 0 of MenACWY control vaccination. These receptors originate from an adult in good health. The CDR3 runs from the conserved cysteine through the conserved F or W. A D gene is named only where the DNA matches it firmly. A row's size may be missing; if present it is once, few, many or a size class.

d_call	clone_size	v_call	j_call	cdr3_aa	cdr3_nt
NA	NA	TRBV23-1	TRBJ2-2	CASSQSFTASNTGELFF	TGCGCCAGCAGTCAATCGTTCACGGCATCGAACACCGGGGAGCTGTTTTTT
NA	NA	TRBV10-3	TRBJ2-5	CAISESAGRGETQYF	TGTGCCATCAGTGAGTCGGCAGGGCGCGGGGAGACCCAGTACTTC
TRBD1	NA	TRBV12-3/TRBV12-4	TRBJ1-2	CASSPGTEYGYTF	TGTGCCAGCAGTCCCGGGACAGAATATGGCTACACCTTC
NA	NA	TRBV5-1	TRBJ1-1	CASSGSPGNTEAFF	TGCGCCAGCAGCGGATCACCAGGAAACACTGAAGCTTTCTTT
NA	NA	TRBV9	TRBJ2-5	CASSVGGFAIETQYF	TGTGCCAGCAGCGTAGGAGGTTTCGCAATAGAGACCCAGTACTTC
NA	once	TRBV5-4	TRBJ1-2	CASSPTGIGYGYTF	TGTGCCAGCAGCCCCACAGGGATCGGCTATGGCTACACCTTC
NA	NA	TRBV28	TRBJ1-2	CASSLGQANYGYTF	TGTGCCAGCAGTTTAGGGCAGGCAAACTATGGCTACACCTTC
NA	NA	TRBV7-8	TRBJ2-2	CASSLTGAGELFF	TGTGCCAGCAGCCTCACCGGGGCCGGGGAGCTGTTTTTT
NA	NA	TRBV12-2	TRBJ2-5	CASRLDRVRVVQLARGVEETQYF	TGTGCAAGTCGCTTAGACCGGGTTCGGGTGGTTCAGTTGGCTCGTGGGGTTGAAGAGACCCAGTACTTC
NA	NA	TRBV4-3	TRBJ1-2	CASSQGINNYGYTF	TGCGCCAGCAGCCAAGGTATAAATAACTATGGCTACACCTTC
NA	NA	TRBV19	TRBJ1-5	CASSMGLVQPQHF	TGTGCCAGTAGTATGGGGCTGGTTCAGCCCCAGCATTTT
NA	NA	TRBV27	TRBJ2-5	CASSLRSYPETQYF	TGTGCCAGCAGTTTGAGGAGTTATCCCGAGACCCAGTACTTC
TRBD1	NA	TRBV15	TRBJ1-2	CATSRDLGQGGYGYTF	TGTGCCACCAGCAGAGATTTGGGACAGGGTGGCTATGGCTACACCTTC
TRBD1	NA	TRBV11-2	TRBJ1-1	CASSLAGQTMNTEAFF	TGTGCCAGCAGCTTAGCGGGACAGACTATGAACACTGAAGCTTTCTTT
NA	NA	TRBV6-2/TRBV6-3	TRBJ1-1	CASSGGWGQSTEAFF	TGTGCCAGCAGTGGGGGGTGGGGGCAGAGCACTGAAGCTTTCTTT
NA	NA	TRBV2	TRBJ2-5	CASSELLQETQYF	TGTGCCAGCAGTGAATTGCTACAAGAGACCCAGTACTTC
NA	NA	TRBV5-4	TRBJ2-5	CASSSTYEGLETQYF	TGTGCCAGCAGCTCCACCTATGAAGGGCTGGAGACCCAGTACTTC
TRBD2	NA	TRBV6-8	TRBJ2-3	CASSYRGLVPDTQYF	TGTGCCAGCAGTTATAGGGGACTAGTGCCAGATACGCAGTATTTT
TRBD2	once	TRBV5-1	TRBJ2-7	CASSFGSGGAGSYEQYF	TGCGCCAGCAGCTTCGGAAGCGGGGGGGCCGGGTCCTACGAGCAGTACTTC
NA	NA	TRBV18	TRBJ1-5	CASSPQTGPNQPQHF	TGTGCCAGCTCACCACAGACGGGCCCAAATCAGCCCCAGCATTTT
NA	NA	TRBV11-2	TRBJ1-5	CASSFTVGNQPQHF	TGTGCCAGCAGCTTTACAGTGGGCAATCAGCCCCAGCATTTT
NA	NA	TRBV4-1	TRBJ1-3	CASSPPGGQSDSGNTIYF	TGCGCCAGCAGCCCCCCTGGAGGGCAGTCCGACTCTGGAAACACCATATATTTT